The 23 T cell receptor beta chains presented below share a single source sample, sequenced in a study of CD4+ T cells in melanoma. Sequencing used immunoSEQ multiplex PCR; TCRdb keeps in-frame clones, though not all of them. The sample shows about 140,000 clones, about nine tenths of them seen only once. Receptor source: a human donor with melanoma.

This chain connects TRBV18 to TRBJ2-5; D remains ambiguous. Germline V gene data show CDR1 as KGHSH and CDR2 as LQKENI. The CDR3 loop spans 13 amino acids. Trimming stripped 2 bases from V and 5 bases from J, with 9 bases between. CDR3 region: CASSPGNKETQYF. As DNA, the CDR3 is TGTGCCAGCTCACCAGGGAATAAGGAGACCCAGTACTTC.

The sample holds one count of this clone. The chain recombines TRBV19 with TRBJ2-5; D may be TRBD1 (6 bases). With 3 bases removed from V and 2 bases from J, the gap between germline ends came to 19 bases. Germline CDR1 and CDR2: LNHDA and SQIVND (reference sequence). This CDR3 has 17 amino acids. The DNA for the CDR3 is TGTGCCAGTAGTATTTCCGTGGGGGCGCGGAGTCAAGAGACCCAGTACTTC. Residues: CASSISVGARSQETQYF.

This clone was counted once. This chain joins TRBV9 and TRBJ1-3; tentative D call: TRBD1 (6 bases). CDR1 and CDR2 (germline): SGDLS, YYNGEE. Trimming took 2 bases from V and 0 from J, leaving 18 bases between them. This CDR3 spans 18 amino acids. The CDR3 nucleotides are TGTGCCAGCAGCGTTGGGGCAGGGGCAATTATCTCTGGAAACACCATATATTTT. Translated: CASSVGAGAIISGNTIYF.

This clone was seen a handful of times. The chain carries TRBV6-1 and TRBJ2-2, with D possibly matching TRBD1 (6 bases). Germline-derived CDR1 and CDR2 are MNHNS and SASEGT. The CDR3 contains 14 residues. Trimming cost V 5 bases and J 7 bases, with 14 bases left between them. The CDR3 sequence is CASSRYRDGGELFF. Written as DNA, the CDR3 is TGTGCCAGCAGTCGATACAGGGATGGCGGGGAGCTGTTTTTT.

The gene calls are TRBV29-1 and TRBJ1-2, with 9 bases fitting TRBD1. The V segment lost 6 bases and the J segment 6 bases; nucleotides outside the gene matches: 2. This CDR3 has 11 residues. Germline assignment: CDR1 SQVTM and CDR2 ANQGSEA. The CDR3 DNA reads TGCAGCGTGGGGACAGGGAATGGCTACACCTTC. This encodes CSVGTGNGYTF.

The gene calls are TRBV19 and TRBJ1-2; possibly TRBD1 for D (6 bases). V lost 1 base and J 0 bases, leaving 15 bases between the germline ends. Germline V gene data show CDR1 as LNHDA and CDR2 as SQIVND (reference sequence). This CDR3 contains 17 residues. The CDR3 DNA reads as TGTGCCAGTAGTATAGTATACCGACAGGACCCTAACTATGGCTACACCTTC. Translation gives CASSIVYRQDPNYGYTF.

In its sample, this clone was seen a few times. The CDR3 loop reads CASGLKLAAISYEQYF. The CDR3 DNA follows: TGTGCTAGTGGTTTGAAGCTAGCGGCCATCTCCTACGAGCAGTACTTC. The chain uses TRBV12-5 and TRBJ2-7, with 7 bases fitting TRBD2. Germline CDR1 LGHNT, CDR2 FRNRAP. The CDR3 extends over 16 amino acids. The V segment lost 2 bases and the J segment 0 bases; nucleotides outside the gene matches: 7.

The chain employs TRBV5-1 and TRBJ2-5, with D perhaps matching TRBD2 (7 bases). Germline lookup yields CDR1 SGHRS and CDR2 YFSETQ. Trimming cost V 4 bases and J 5 bases, with 18 bases left between them. This CDR3 comprises 15 residues. CDR3 loop: CASSPRGGGVETQYF. CDR3 nucleotides: TGCGCCAGCAGCCCACGCGGGGGCGGGGTCGAGACCCAGTACTTC.

This chain uses TRBV7-3 with TRBJ2-7; D possibly uses TRBD1 or TRBD2 (6 bases each). CDR1 is SGHTA and CDR2 is FQGTGA in the germline V gene. Trimming removed 5 bases at V and 4 bases at J, with 15 bases between. The CDR3 spans 14 residues. The CDR3 protein is CASSKGGLQYEQYF. The DNA for the CDR3 is TGTGCCAGCAGCAAGGGGGGCCTACAATACGAGCAGTACTTC.

The V gene is TRBV11-1, the J gene TRBJ2-2; maybe TRBD2 (5 bases). This CDR3 region has 14 residues. With 5 bases removed from V and 1 base from J, the gap between germline ends came to 8 bases. Germline-derived CDR1 and CDR2 are SGHAT and FQDESV (reference sequence). This chain's CDR3 is CASSLRGNTGELFF. The CDR3 nucleotides read TGTGCCAGCAGCCTCCGGGGGAACACCGGGGAGCTGTTTTTT.

The chain couples TRBV5-1 to TRBJ2-2; 9 bases align to TRBD1. This CDR3 region has 16 residues. J lost 4 bases, V lost 1 base, and 5 bases had no gene match. Germline V gene lookup returns CDR1 SGHRS and CDR2 YFSETQ. The CDR3 DNA follows: TGCGCCAGCAGCTTGCCGGAGGACAGGGGCACCGGGGAGCTGTTTTTT. Translation gives CASSLPEDRGTGELFF. Using reference TRBV5-1 and TRBJ2-2 for the parts outside the CDR3, the full variable domain is KAGVTQTPRYLIKTRGQQVTLSCSPISGHRSVSWYQQTPGQGLQFLFEYFSETQRNKGNFPGRFSGRQFSNSRSEMNVSTLELGDSALYLCASSLPEDRGTGELFFGEGSRLTVL.

This clone was recorded once. The rearrangement joins TRBV6-1 to TRBJ2-7, with TRBD2 matching 7 bases. V lost 8 bases to trimming and J lost 6 bases; unmatched junction nucleotides: 10. The CDR3 is made up of 13 amino acids. From germline, CDR1 is MNHNS and CDR2 SASEGT. The CDR3 region is CASALKRGVEQYF. The CDR3 DNA sequence: TGTGCCAGCGCTTTGAAGCGGGGTGTCGAGCAGTACTTC.

The CDR3 reads CAWSVRDEVYNMNTEAFF. The CDR3 DNA sequence: TGTGCCTGGAGTGTCCGGGACGAGGTTTACAACATGAACACTGAAGCTTTCTTT. J is TRBJ1-1 and V is TRBV30; D is perhaps TRBD1 (5 bases). Trimming stripped 0 bases from V and 0 bases from J, with 20 bases between. Germline CDR1 and CDR2: GTSNPN and SVGIG (reference sequence). This CDR3 is built from 18 residues.

The rearrangement uses TRBV28 and TRBJ1-1; 7 nucleotides match TRBD1. V lost 6 bases to trimming and J lost 8 bases; unmatched junction nucleotides: 6. The CDR3 is made up of 12 amino acids. CDR1 is MDHEN, CDR2 SYDVKM, per germline. The CDR3 sequence is CASRNPGQEAFF. The CDR3 nucleotides read TGTGCCAGCAGAAATCCGGGACAGGAAGCTTTCTTT.

V and J are TRBV6-1 and TRBJ1-6, with D possibly being TRBD1 (5 bases). Deletions cut 8 bases from V and 7 bases from J, with 18 bases between. Germline loops: CDR1 MNHNS, CDR2 SASEGT. The CDR3 has 15 residues. CDR3 bases: TGTGCCAGCTCGATCGCGGCAGGGAGCAATTCACCCCTCCACTTT. Its translation: CASSIAAGSNSPLHF.

In this sample, this clone turned up once. This chain joins TRBV18 and TRBJ1-1; weak D call: TRBD1 (6 bases). V was cut by 5 bases and J by 3 bases, with 16 bases left in between. Germline V lookup: CDR1 KGHSH, CDR2 LQKENI. This CDR3 is 15 amino acids long. For the CDR3, the DNA is TGTGCCAGCTCAAATCCCGGGACAACATACACTGAAGCTTTCTTT. Residues: CASSNPGTTYTEAFF.

J is TRBJ1-5 and V is TRBV30, with 9 bases matching TRBD1. From germline, CDR1 is GTSNPN and CDR2 SVGIG (reference sequence). This CDR3 contains 13 residues. The trim removed 7 bases at V and 5 bases at J, leaving 6 bases unmatched. For the CDR3, the DNA is TGTGCCTTCGGGACAGGGAGTGATCAGCCCCAGCATTTT. Its translation: CAFGTGSDQPQHF.

This chain links TRBV6-5 with TRBJ1-2; D not certain. V was trimmed by 5 bases and J by 8 bases, leaving 18 bases between them. CDR3 length: 14 amino acids. CDR1 is MNHEY, CDR2 SVGAGI, per germline. CDR3 DNA: TGTGCCAGCAGTCCTCAGCCACTACTTTACGGCTACACCTTC. Protein: CASSPQPLLYGYTF.

V and J are TRBV6-1 and TRBJ1-2; a weak D match, TRBD1 (5 bases). Trimming shortened V by 3 bases and J by 3 bases, and 11 bases separated the two germline ends. This CDR3 is built from 14 residues. Germline CDR1 is MNHNS and CDR2 is SASEGT. CDR3 in DNA: TGTGCCAGCAGTGAGCCCGGGGCCTACTATGGCTACACCTTC. This translates into CASSEPGAYYGYTF.

This clone appeared once. V gene TRBV5-6 combines with J gene TRBJ2-1; 7 nucleotides align to TRBD2. The ends lost 0 bases at V and 10 bases at J; junction bases unmatched: 1. Germline V CDR1 and CDR2: SGHDT, YYEEEE. The CDR3 length is 12 residues. This CDR3 reads CASSLAGGEQFF. The CDR3 coding sequence is TGTGCCAGCAGCTTGGCCGGGGGGGAGCAGTTCTTC.

The J gene is TRBJ1-3, the V gene TRBV11-2; D not certain. V lost 5 bases and J lost 4, with 15 bases in between. The CDR3 extends over 15 amino acids. Germline values: CDR1 SGHAT, CDR2 FQNNGV. The CDR3 sequence: CASSLGSSQGNTIYF. CDR3 DNA sequence: TGTGCCAGCAGCCTGGGATCATCTCAAGGAAACACCATATATTTT.

This sequence joins TRBV7-3 and TRBJ1-2; TRBD1 matches 7 bases. CDR3 length: 15 residues. Per the germline V gene, CDR1 is SGHTA and CDR2 is FQGTGA. V dropped 0 bases and J dropped 7; count of bases not matched to a gene: 8. This CDR3 is CASSLTGVGGGGYTF. The CDR3 DNA reads TGTGCCAGCAGCTTAACGGGTGTAGGGGGCGGTGGCTACACCTTC.

The chain is built from TRBV5-1 and TRBJ2-3; D unresolved. The length of the CDR3 is 12 residues. From germline, CDR1 is SGHRS and CDR2 YFSETQ. The V end lost 4 bases, the J end lost 7 bases, and 10 bases lay between the germline ends. CDR3 nucleotide sequence: TGCGCCAGCAGCGAAGCAACATATACGCAGTATTTT. It yields the protein CASSEATYTQYF.